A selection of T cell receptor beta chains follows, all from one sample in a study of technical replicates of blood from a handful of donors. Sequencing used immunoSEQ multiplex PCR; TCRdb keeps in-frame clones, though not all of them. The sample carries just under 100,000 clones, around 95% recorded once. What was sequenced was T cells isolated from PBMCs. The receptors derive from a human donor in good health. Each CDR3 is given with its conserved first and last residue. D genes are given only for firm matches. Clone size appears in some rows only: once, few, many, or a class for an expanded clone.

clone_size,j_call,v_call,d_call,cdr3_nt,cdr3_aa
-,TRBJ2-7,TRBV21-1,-,TGTGCCAGAGACGGTCCGGCCGTCACTAGCGGGAGTTCCTACGAGCAGTACTTC,CARDGPAVTSGSSYEQYF
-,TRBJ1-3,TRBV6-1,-,TGTGCCAGCAGTGCTTCTCTGGGGCGCGGAAACACCATATATTTT,CASSASLGRGNTIYF
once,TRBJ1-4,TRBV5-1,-,TGCGCCAGCAGCTTAAGAGGGATAAACGAAAAACTGTTTTTT,CASSLRGINEKLFF
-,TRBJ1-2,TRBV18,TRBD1,TGTGCCAGCTCACCGCCCGGGACAGGGGGCATAGCTAACTATGGCTACACCTTC,CASSPPGTGGIANYGYTF
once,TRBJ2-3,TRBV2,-,TGTGCCAGCAGTGCGTTGGGGCTTGGAGGGGATACGCAGTATTTT,CASSALGLGGDTQYF
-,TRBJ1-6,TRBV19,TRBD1,TGTGCCAGTAGTATAGGGGGACAGGGGGCAGGACCCCTCCACTTT,CASSIGGQGAGPLHF
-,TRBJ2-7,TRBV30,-,TGTGCCTGGAGTAAAAAATCAGGCTACGAGCAGTACTTC,CAWSKKSGYEQYF
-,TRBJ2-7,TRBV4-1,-,TGCGCCAGCAGCCAGGGGCGATCCTACGAGCAGTACTTC,CASSQGRSYEQYF
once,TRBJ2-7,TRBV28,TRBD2,TGTGCCAGCAGTTTATTGCGGGGGGTCTACGAGCAGTACTTC,CASSLLRGVYEQYF
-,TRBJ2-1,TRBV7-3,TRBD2,TGTGCCAGCAGCTCATTCACCGGACTAGACGACTACAATGAGCAGTTCTTC,CASSSFTGLDDYNEQFF
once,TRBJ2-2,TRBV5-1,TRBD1,TGCGCCAGCAGCTTGGGTCCGGGGACAGGGGACACCGGGGAGCTGTTTTTT,CASSLGPGTGDTGELFF
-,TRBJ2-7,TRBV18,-,TGTGCCAGCTCCCGGGAGGGACAGGGAACCTACGAGCAGTACTTC,CASSREGQGTYEQYF
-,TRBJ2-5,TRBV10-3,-,TGTGCCATCAGTGAGATGATCTTTCAGGGTCGGGAGACCCAGTACTTC,CAISEMIFQGRETQYF
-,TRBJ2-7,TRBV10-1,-,TGCGCCAGCTCCAATGGACAGAACTACGAGCAGTACTTC,CASSNGQNYEQYF
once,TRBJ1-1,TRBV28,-,TGTGCCAGCACCCTCGGGGGGGCCGGTAGTCCTGAAGCTTTCTTT,CASTLGGAGSPEAFF
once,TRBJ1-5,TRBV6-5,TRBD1,TGTGCCAGCAGTTACGGGACAGGGGAACAGCCCCAGCATTTT,CASSYGTGEQPQHF
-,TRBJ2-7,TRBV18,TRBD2,TGTGCCAGCTCACTCCGACTAGCGGGAGGAATTATAGGCTCCGAGCAGTACTTC,CASSLRLAGGIIGSEQYF
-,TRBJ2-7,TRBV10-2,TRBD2,TGCGCCAGCAGCTCAAGCGGGAGGGTGTACGAGCAGTACTTC,CASSSSGRVYEQYF
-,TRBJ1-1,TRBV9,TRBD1,TGTGCCAGCAACCCGACAGGGGCGAACACTGAAGCTTTCTTT,CASNPTGANTEAFF
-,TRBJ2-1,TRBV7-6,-,TGTGCCAGCAGTTACACTAGCTCCTACAATGAGCAGTTCTTC,CASSYTSSYNEQFF
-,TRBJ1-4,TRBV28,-,TGTGCCAGCAGTTTTCAGGGGTGGGTTGAAAAACTGTTTTTT,CASSFQGWVEKLFF
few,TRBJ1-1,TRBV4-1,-,TGCGCCAGCAGCCAGGGCGGGATGAACACTGAAGCTTTCTTT,CASSQGGMNTEAFF
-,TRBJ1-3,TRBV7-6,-,TGTGCCAGCAGCTTACGGTGGTTGGGAGGGAACACCATATATTTT,CASSLRWLGGNTIYF
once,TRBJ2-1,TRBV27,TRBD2,TGTGCCAGCTCGGGACTAGCGGGAGTTAATGAGCAGTTCTTC,CASSGLAGVNEQFF
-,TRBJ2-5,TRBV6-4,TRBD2,TGTGCCAGCAGTGCTAGCGGGAGGGCCGGGGAGACCCAGTACTTC,CASSASGRAGETQYF
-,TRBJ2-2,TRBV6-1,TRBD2,TGTGGGGGGGGGAGATGGACCGGGGAGCTGTTTTTT,CGGGRWTGELFF
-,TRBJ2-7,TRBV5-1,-,TGCGCCAGCAGCTTGACCCTTGTCGGGACACACGGCGACGAGCAGTACTTC,CASSLTLVGTHGDEQYF
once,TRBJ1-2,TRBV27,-,TGTGCCAGCAGTTTAAATGGGCCAGCATATGGCTACACCTTC,CASSLNGPAYGYTF
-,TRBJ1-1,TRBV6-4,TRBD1,TGTGCCAGCAGTGACTGGGACAGGGGGGGTGGCACTGAAGCTTTCTTT,CASSDWDRGGGTEAFF
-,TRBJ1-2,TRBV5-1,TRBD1,TGCGCCAGCAGTTCGGACAGGGCGGGGTCTGGCTACACCTTC,CASSSDRAGSGYTF
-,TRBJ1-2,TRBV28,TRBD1,TGTGCCAGCGTACAGCAGGGGGCTCAAGGCTACACCTTC,CASVQQGAQGYTF
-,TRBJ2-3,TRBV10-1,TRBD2,TGCGCCAGCAGTGCAGCGGGGGACACAGATACGCAGTATTTT,CASSAAGDTDTQYF
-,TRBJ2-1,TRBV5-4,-,TGTGCCAGCACCCGGACTATCAGCTCCTACAATGAGCAGTTCTTC,CASTRTISSYNEQFF
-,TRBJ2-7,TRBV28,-,TGTGCCAGCAGTAATCTCAGGAACTTCTACGAGCAGTACTTC,CASSNLRNFYEQYF
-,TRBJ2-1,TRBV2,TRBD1,TGTGCCAGAGGGGACAGGGGTTCTTACAATGAGCAGTTCTTC,CARGDRGSYNEQFF
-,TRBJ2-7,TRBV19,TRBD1,TGTGCCAGTAGTATGGGGACAGGGATTTCCTACGAGCAGTACTTC,CASSMGTGISYEQYF
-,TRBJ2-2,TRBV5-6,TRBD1,TGTGCCAGCAGGCGGACAGGGATGAACACCGGGGAGCTGTTTTTT,CASRRTGMNTGELFF
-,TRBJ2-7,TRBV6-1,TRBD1,TGTGCCAGCAGTGTCCAGCAGGGGGCTACCTACGAGCAGTACTTC,CASSVQQGATYEQYF
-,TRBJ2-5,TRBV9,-,TGTGCCAGCAGCCGCGTGGAAGAGACCCAGTACTTC,CASSRVEETQYF
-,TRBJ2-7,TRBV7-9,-,TGTGCCAGCAGCTCCGTGGGGCAGCGTGTCCCAATATCCCTCTACGAGCAGTACTTC,CASSSVGQRVPISLYEQYF
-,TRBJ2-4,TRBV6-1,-,TGTGCCAGCAGTGTGAGTGAGAAGGCCAAAAACATTCAGTACTTC,CASSVSEKAKNIQYF
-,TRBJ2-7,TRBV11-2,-,TGTGCCAGCACCCTCCTAGCGATACCCTACGAGCAGTACTTC,CASTLLAIPYEQYF
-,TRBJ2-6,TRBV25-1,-,TGTGCCAGCAGTGAATGGGGGGGCCGGTCCGCCAACGTCCTGACTTTC,CASSEWGGRSANVLTF
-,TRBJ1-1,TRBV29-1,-,TGCAGCGGGGCTTTCGAAAGGAGCGGAGAAGCTTTCTTT,CSGAFERSGEAFF